One and the same sample provided the 8 T cell receptor beta chains below, sequenced in a study of T cells in Graves' hyperthyroidism and ophthalmopathy. RNA transcripts provided the source from which TCR beta CDR3 regions were amplified. TCR CDR3 underwent first-round RT-PCR with the HTBI primer set. TCRdb independently ran MiXCR on the multiplex PCR reads; one entry per CDR3 protein. Of hundreds of thousands of distinct CDR3 sequences in the sample, around 21% were seen once. Specimen: blood. These receptors were collected from a man under 40 with Graves' ophthalmopathy.

This rearrangement joins TRBV24-1 to TRBJ2-5, with D possibly matching TRBD2 (6 bases). The V gene lost 6 bases and the J gene lost 4 bases, with 17 bases spanning the gap. The CDR3 totals 15 residues. Germline V gene data show CDR1 as KGHDR and CDR2 as SFDVKD. The CDR3 nucleotides are TGTGCCACCAGTCGGCGGGGAGGCAGTGGAGAGACCCAGTACTTC. This translates into CATSRRGGSGETQYF.

This clonotype was detected ten times or more. The V and J genes are TRBV20-1 and TRBJ2-3, with 12 bases lining up with TRBD2. Germline loops: CDR1 DFQATT, CDR2 SNEGSKA (reference sequence). The J segment lost 2 bases and the V segment lost 5 bases, leaving 5 bases of the junction unmatched. This CDR3 has 15 residues. This chain's CDR3 is CSAVGLAGITDTQYF. CDR3 bases: TGCAGTGCTGTGGGACTAGCGGGTATCACAGATACGCAGTATTTT.

Only a few counts were recorded for this clonotype. The chain links TRBV6-2 or TRBV6-3 to TRBJ2-3; D uncertain. Trimming shortened V by 2 bases and J by 5 bases, and 11 bases separated the two germline ends. This CDR3 spans 14 amino acids. In germline, CDR1 is MNHEY, CDR2 SVGEGT. As DNA, the CDR3 is TGTGCCAGCAGTTACACAAGCAAGAGAGATACGCAGTATTTT. Translated: CASSYTSKRDTQYF.

A remark on this clonotype: With a much larger clone just one base away, this may be a read error. The chain carries TRBV3-1 and TRBJ2-7, with a weak D call TRBD1 (6 bases). Germline loops: CDR1 LGHDT, CDR2 YNNKEL (reference sequence). This CDR3 has 14 residues. With 1 base removed from V and 3 bases from J, the gap between germline ends came to 10 bases. The CDR3 sequence: CASSQAQGLYEQYF. The DNA for the CDR3 is TGTGCCAGCAGCCAAGCTCAGGGGCTCTACGAGCAGTACTTC.

The sample holds a few counts of this clonotype. The chain has TRBV20-1 and TRBJ1-5; the match to TRBD1 covers 8 bases. The germline V gene has CDR1 DFQATT and CDR2 SNEGSKA (reference sequence). The length of the CDR3 is 17 residues. Losses at the gene ends were 1 base for V and 2 bases for J; bases not matched to a gene: 10. The CDR3 bases are TGCAGTGCTAGAGCCATCGACAGGGGCAATCGCAATCAGCCCCAGCATTTT. Translating it yields CSARAIDRGNRNQPQHF.

This clonotype was detected ten times or more. The chain couples TRBV27 to TRBJ2-5, with 7 nucleotides matching TRBD2. Germline V gene sequence: CDR1 MNHEY, CDR2 SMNVEV (reference sequence). The length of the CDR3 is 14 residues. V shed 3 bases, J shed 4 bases, and the junction held 5 bases outside the gene matches. CDR3 DNA sequence: TGTGCCAGCAGTTTTGGACTAGGAAGAGAGACCCAGTACTTC. Its translation is CASSFGLGRETQYF.

The chain is built from TRBV9 and TRBJ1-2; D perhaps matches TRBD1 (5 bases). This CDR3 has 12 amino acids. CDR1 and CDR2 from the germline V gene are SGDLS and YYNGEE. Trimming removed 5 bases at V and 4 bases at J, with 9 bases between. The CDR3 loop reads CASRAGPYGYTF. DNA for the CDR3: TGTGCCAGCAGAGCAGGGCCCTATGGCTACACCTTC.

The chain combines TRBV9 with TRBJ2-1; no clear D. The V gene lost 1 base and the J gene lost 2 bases, with 10 bases spanning the gap. Germline assignment: CDR1 SGDLS and CDR2 YYNGEE. The CDR3 covers 15 residues. The CDR3, as DNA: TGTGCCAGCAGCGTATCCGGGTTTGCCTACAATGAGCAGTTCTTC. Amino acids: CASSVSGFAYNEQFF.